The 9 T cell receptor beta chains below come from one sample, sequenced in a study of spatial heterogeneity in lung cancer. Time point here: sample taken at primary tumor resection. Their recognized antigens are unknown. MiXCR, applied by TCRdb to the 5' RACE reads, yields one record per CDR3 protein. The table includes some 6,300 distinct CDR3 sequences, 1% to 1.5% detected once. Whole-study results and caveats: Tumors with more nonsynonymous mutations had more expanded intratumoral alpha and beta TCRs.

The sequencing here drew on lung tumor tissue, taken at surgery. The origin of the receptors is a male donor with early-stage non-small cell lung cancer.

Relative to its sample, this clonotype is medium-sized. V gene TRBV12-3 or TRBV12-4 combines with J gene TRBJ2-1, with TRBD2 matching over 9 bases. The CDR3 extends over 14 amino acids. J was trimmed by 8 bases and V by 1 base; bases with no gene match: 3. The DNA for the CDR3 is TGTGCCAGCAGTTTAGGGCGGGGGGGCGATGAGCAGTTCTTC. Protein: CASSLGRGGDEQFF.

This clonotype was observed at least ten times. The rearrangement joins TRBV11-3 to TRBJ2-2; 9 bases line up with TRBD2. The CDR3 has 17 residues. V was pared by 0 bases and J by 5 bases, with 7 bases of the junction left unmatched. Per germline, CDR1 SGHNT and CDR2 YENEEA. CDR3 protein: CASSLESAGGSTGELFF. The CDR3 coding sequence is TGTGCCAGCAGCTTAGAATCGGCGGGAGGGTCGACCGGGGAGCTGTTTTTT.

The sample holds many counts of this clonotype. V is TRBV27 and J is TRBJ1-5; TRBD1 matches at 8 bases. V lost 4 bases to trimming and J lost 11 bases; unmatched junction nucleotides: 16. The CDR3 spans 16 residues. Per germline, CDR1 MNHEY and CDR2 SMNVEV (reference sequence). DNA for the CDR3: TGTGCCAGCAGTTCGTCCGGGGACAGGTTGGGAGGGGCCCAGCATTTT. Amino acid sequence: CASSSSGDRLGGAQHF.

This clonotype showed up many times. V is TRBV23-1 and J is TRBJ2-5, with D uncertain. TRBV23-1 is an ORF, with its function uncertain. Trimming removed 0 bases from V and 4 bases from J, with 12 bases in between. There are 15 residues in the CDR3. The CDR3 DNA reads as TGCGCCAGCAGTCAATCTTACAGATTTTCAGAGACCCAGTACTTC. It codes for CASSQSYRFSETQYF.

This clonotype showed up many times. This sequence joins TRBV9 and TRBJ2-3, with 7 bases aligning to TRBD2. This CDR3 is built from 16 residues. CDR1 is SGDLS and CDR2 is YYNGEE in the germline V gene. V shed 4 bases, J shed 5 bases, and the junction held 13 bases outside the gene matches. The CDR3 spells CASSPRLAVVGDTQYF. CDR3 DNA sequence: TGTGCCAGCAGCCCACGACTAGCCGTGGTGGGAGATACGCAGTATTTT. Using reference TRBV9 and TRBJ2-3 for the parts outside the CDR3, the full variable domain is DSGVTQTPKHLITATGQRVTLRCSPRSGDLSVYWYQQSLDQGLQFLIQYYNGEERAKGNILERFSAQQFPDLHSELNLSSLELGDSALYFCASSPRLAVVGDTQYFGPGTRLTVL.

This clonotype was picked up many times. The genes are TRBV3-1 and TRBJ1-1, with D perhaps matching TRBD1 (6 bases). The CDR3 consists of 14 residues. V was trimmed by 2 bases and J by 5 bases, leaving 12 bases between them. Germline loops: CDR1 LGHDT, CDR2 YNNKEL (reference sequence). CDR3: CASSQTGILTEAFF. The CDR3 region has the DNA TGTGCCAGCAGCCAAACAGGGATTCTAACTGAAGCTTTCTTT.

In this sample, this clonotype turned up many times. The chain links TRBV18 to TRBJ2-7; D possibly uses TRBD1 or TRBD2 (5 bases each). The germline V and J ends were trimmed by 4 bases and 0 bases, with 7 bases remaining between them. CDR3 size: 13 residues. Germline CDR1 and CDR2: KGHSH and LQKENI. CDR3 bases: TGTGCCAGCTCACGAGGGGACTCCTACGAGCAGTACTTC. Protein sequence: CASSRGDSYEQYF.

There are many counts of this clonotype. V and J are TRBV7-2 and TRBJ1-2; TRBD1 might be the D (6 bases). The CDR3 covers 15 residues. The V end lost 6 bases, the J end lost 8 bases, and 22 bases lay between the germline ends. Per germline, CDR1 SGHTA and CDR2 FQGNSA. This chain's CDR3 is CASSFKGDPRAGYTF. The CDR3 nucleotides read TGTGCCAGCAGTTTTAAGGGGGACCCAAGAGCGGGCTACACCTTC.

Judged by abundance, this clonotype is medium-sized (0.01 to 0.1%). The chain is built from TRBV10-3 and TRBJ1-1, with a tentative D call TRBD1 (6 bases). The germline V gene has CDR1 ENHRY and CDR2 SYGVKD. V lost 0 bases and J lost 5, with 16 bases in between. The CDR3 totals 16 residues. The CDR3 DNA reads as TGTGCCATCAGTGAGTCAAGGAGGGGGGGGCGAACTGAAGCTTTCTTT. It yields the protein CAISESRRGGRTEAFF.